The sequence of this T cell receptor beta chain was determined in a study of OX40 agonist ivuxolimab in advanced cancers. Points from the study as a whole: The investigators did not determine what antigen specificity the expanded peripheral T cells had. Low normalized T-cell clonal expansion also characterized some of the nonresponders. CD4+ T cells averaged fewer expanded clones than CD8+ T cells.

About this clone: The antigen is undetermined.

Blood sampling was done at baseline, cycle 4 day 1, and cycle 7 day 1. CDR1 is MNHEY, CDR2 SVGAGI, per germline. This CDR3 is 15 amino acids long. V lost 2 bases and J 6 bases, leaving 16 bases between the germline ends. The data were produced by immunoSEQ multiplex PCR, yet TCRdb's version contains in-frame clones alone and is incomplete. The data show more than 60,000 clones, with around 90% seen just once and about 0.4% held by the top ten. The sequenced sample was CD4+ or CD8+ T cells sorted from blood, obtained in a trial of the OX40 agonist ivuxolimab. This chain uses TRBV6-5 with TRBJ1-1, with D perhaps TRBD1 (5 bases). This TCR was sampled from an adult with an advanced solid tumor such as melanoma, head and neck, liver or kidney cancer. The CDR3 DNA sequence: TGTGCCAGCAGTTACGCGTCCGGGACGGGGGCTGAAGCTTTCTTT. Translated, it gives CASSYASGTGAEAFF.